This T cell receptor beta chain emerged from a study of blood T cell repertoires in COVID-19. Overall study context: T cells, B-cell-depleted T cells, or PBMCs supplied cDNA or gDNA.

As originally analysed: Reference gene primer amplification yielded estimated nucleated cell counts. The repertoire was sequenced with immunoSEQ multiplex PCR; TCRdb's copy has only in-frame clones and lacks some. Clonal size and the V and J genes are those of that table, whereas D and trimming came from the DNA. Of a few hundred thousand clones listed, 88% were seen once; the top ten hold around 0.98%. Unmatched junction bases numbered 10, after V lost 3 bases and J lost 5 bases. Germline lookup yields CDR1 LNHDA and CDR2 SQIVND (reference sequence). This CDR3 has 17 residues. The J gene is TRBJ1-6, the V gene TRBV19; 7 positions match TRBD1. The sample was peripheral blood. This TCR came from a woman in her thirties or forties who had recovered from COVID-19. The DNA for the CDR3 is TGTGCCAGTAGTATTTTAGTGGGGACAGCCGATAATTCACCCCTCCACTTT. Translated, it gives CASSILVGTADNSPLHF. Using reference TRBV19 and TRBJ1-6 for the parts outside the CDR3, the full variable domain is DGGITQSPKYLFRKEGQNVTLSCEQNLNHDAMYWYRQDPGQGLRLIYYSQIVNDFQKGDIAEGYSVSREKKESFPLTVTSAQKNPTAFYLCASSILVGTADNSPLHFGNGTRLTVT.